This T cell receptor beta chain was sequenced for a study of human T cells and chemical hapten exposure. Looking at the study overall: Alopecia universalis, totalis or areata was present in patients who were mostly female.

The time point denotes: patch test 1, 2 weeks after DPC sensitization. Treatment in this sample: therapeutic diphenylcyclopropenone sensitization with weekly scalp DPC. Broader study findings: PT1 expanded TCR counts and patch test score correlated positively. Expanded TCRs made up significantly more big CDR3 similarity clusters than controls did.

Ten or more counts support this clonotype. As yet, its antigen is unknown. The J segment lost 1 base and the V segment lost 5 bases, leaving 7 bases of the junction unmatched. Looked up from germline, CDR1 is SGHAT and CDR2 is FQDESV (reference sequence). The CDR3 contains 16 residues. MiXCR, applied by TCRdb to the RACE reads, yields one record per CDR3 protein. The table has some 80,000 distinct CDR3 sequences, roughly 10% seen once. Source: whole blood, taken in connection with sensitization to the hapten diphenylcyclopropenone (DPC). The chain recombines TRBV11-1 with TRBJ2-3; TRBD1 aligns across 9 bases. The sequence came from a woman aged 45-59 years with alopecia areata. Some clones in this sample may be carry-over from other donors' samples. The CDR3 DNA follows: TGTGCCAGCAGCGTCTGGGACAGGGTCGGCACAGATACGCAGTATTTT. Protein: CASSVWDRVGTDTQYF.